The 10 T cell receptor beta chains given below trace back to one sample, sequenced in a study of T-cell reconstitution after alpha-beta-depleted transplantation in children. The TCRbeta library was prepared with unique molecular identifiers. TCRdb re-analysed the PCR reads in MiXCR, keeping a single row per CDR3 protein. This table has about 540,000 distinct CDR3 sequences, approximately 30% appearing once. The specimen comprised PBMCs, sampled before TCRalphabeta/CD19-depleted stem cell transplant. The receptors derive from a boy younger than two with Wiskott-Aldrich syndrome, due to receive a stem cell transplant.

The V and J genes are TRBV12-3 or TRBV12-4 and TRBJ2-3; 8 positions agree with TRBD1. The CDR3 runs to 16 residues. V gave up 4 bases and J gave up 5 bases; unmatched junction bases: 11. CDR3 sequence reads: CASSSLTGVYGDTQYF. The CDR3 coding sequence is TGTGCCAGCAGTTCCCTGACAGGGGTTTATGGAGATACGCAGTATTTT.

Turning to this clonotype: One junction end disagrees with the germline gene, perhaps due to a read error. This sequence joins TRBV5-1 and TRBJ2-1, with TRBD2 matching 8 bases. CDR1 is SGHRS, CDR2 YFSETQ, per germline. The CDR3 length is 17 residues. The DNA of the CDR3 is TGCGCCAGCAGCTTGCGACTAGCGTTCCAAGTGGGGAATGAGCATTTCTTC. This gives the protein CASSLRLAFQVGNEHFF.

With respect to this clonotype: A junction end diverges from the germline sequence, so it may reflect a read error. The CDR3 DNA sequence: TGCGCCAGCACCTTGGATCCGCCCTATGGCTACACCTTC. Amino acids: CASTLDPPYGYTF. This chain joins TRBV5-1 and TRBJ1-2, with no clear D. This CDR3 has 13 amino acids. Per germline, CDR1 SGHRS and CDR2 YFSETQ.

The chain uses TRBV6-1 and TRBJ1-5, with TRBD1 as a possible D gene (5 bases). CDR1 and CDR2 (germline): MNHNS, SASEGT. Trimming shortened V by 7 bases and J by 0 bases, and 7 bases separated the two germline ends. The CDR3 runs 13 residues. CDR3 coding DNA: TGTGCCAGCAAAGGGGTTAGCAATCAGCCCCAGCATTTT. Its protein is CASKGVSNQPQHF.

The CDR3 DNA is TGCGCCAGCAGCTTGTTAAGCGGGGTCTCTGGGGCCAACGTCCTGACTTTC. It specifies CASSLLSGVSGANVLTF. The chain links TRBV5-1 to TRBJ2-6, with TRBD2 matching over 7 bases. Germline CDR1 reads SGHRS; CDR2 reads YFSETQ. The ends lost 1 base at V and 0 bases at J; junction bases unmatched: 4. This CDR3 has 17 amino acids.

A few counts support this clonotype. V usage is TRBV5-6 and J usage is TRBJ1-2, with D perhaps matching TRBD1 (5 bases). Germline CDR1 reads SGHDT; CDR2 reads YYEEEE. The CDR3 length is 14 residues. The V gene lost 0 bases and the J gene lost 4 bases, with 10 bases spanning the gap. CDR3: CASSLVVGTYGYTF. Written as DNA, the CDR3 is TGTGCCAGCAGCTTGGTGGTCGGGACCTATGGCTACACCTTC.

The CDR3 nucleotides read TGTGCCAGCAGGAAACTGGGTTACGAGCAGTACTTC. Protein sequence: CASRKLGYEQYF. V and J are TRBV12-3 or TRBV12-4 and TRBJ2-7; D call uncertain. The ends were cut back, 6 bases at V and 4 bases at J, with 10 bases in the middle. The CDR3 runs to 12 residues.

A few counts support this clonotype. The V call is TRBV5-1, the J call TRBJ2-5; 9 bases are a match to TRBD1. There are 15 residues in the CDR3. Germline lookup yields CDR1 SGHRS and CDR2 YFSETQ. J lost 5 bases, V lost 0 bases, and 5 bases had no gene match. CDR3 loop: CASSLGTGESETQYF. The CDR3 bases are TGCGCCAGCAGCTTGGGGACAGGGGAGTCGGAGACCCAGTACTTC.

This clonotype was recorded a few times. This chain's CDR3 is CASSSRQFLYEQYF. The CDR3 bases are TGCGCCAGCAGTTCACGACAGTTCCTCTACGAGCAGTACTTC. The J gene is TRBJ2-7, the V gene TRBV5-1, with D tentatively TRBD1 (5 bases). Trimming took off 5 bases at V and 3 bases at J, with 15 bases between the two ends. Germline assignment: CDR1 SGHRS and CDR2 YFSETQ. This CDR3 is built from 14 residues. Drawing the rest from reference TRBV5-1 and TRBJ2-7, the complete variable domain is KAGVTQTPRYLIKTRGQQVTLSCSPISGHRSVSWYQQTPGQGLQFLFEYFSETQRNKGNFPGRFSGRQFSNSRSEMNVSTLELGDSALYLCASSSRQFLYEQYFGPGTRLTVT.

This clonotype was detected only once. The CDR3 DNA reads TGTGCCAGCAGTTACTCTTTTCCTCAGGGCTATGGCTACACCTTC. It encodes CASSYSFPQGYGYTF. The V call is TRBV6-5, the J call TRBJ1-2; TRBD1 might be the D (5 bases). Germline-derived CDR1 and CDR2 are MNHEY and SVGAGI. The CDR3 loop spans 15 amino acids. The V and J ends lost 0 bases and 4 bases respectively, with 12 bases between them.